The 29 T cell receptor beta chains presented below share a single source sample, sequenced in a study of T cells in Graves' hyperthyroidism and ophthalmopathy. There were TCR beta CDR3 regions amplified from RNA transcripts. During a first-round RT-PCR of the TCR CDR3, the HTBI primer set was used. From the multiplex PCR reads, TCRdb called clonotypes with MiXCR, one entry per CDR3 protein. The sample lists hundreds of thousands of distinct CDR3 sequences, around a third occurring once. The specimen sequenced was blood. The receptors here all came from a woman aged 35 to 49 with Graves' hyperthyroidism.

This sequence joins TRBV5-1 and TRBJ2-2, with no clear D. CDR1 SGHRS and CDR2 YFSETQ come from the germline V gene. V dropped 4 bases and J dropped 7 bases, with 8 bases sitting between them. This CDR3 region has 12 residues. CDR3 region: CASSISSGELFF. CDR3 nucleotide sequence: TGCGCCAGCAGCATTAGTAGCGGGGAGCTGTTTTTT.

This clonotype was detected a few times. The chain employs TRBV20-1 and TRBJ2-7, with 8 bases lining up with TRBD2. V was pared by 7 bases and J by 3 bases, with 17 bases of the junction left unmatched. CDR3 length: 16 amino acids. Germline values: CDR1 DFQATT, CDR2 SNEGSKA (reference sequence). CDR3 DNA: TGCAGTGTCCGTCCCGGACTAGCAGAAAGCTTCTACGAGCAGTACTTC. As protein: CSVRPGLAESFYEQYF.

J is TRBJ1-2 and V is TRBV7-2; TRBD1 aligns across 7 bases. V trimming: 7 bases; J trimming: 5 bases; junction bases outside the gene matches: 19. Per the germline V gene, CDR1 is SGHTA and CDR2 is FQGNSA. The CDR3 length is 17 residues. The CDR3 sequence: CASNTPRTGTAMYGYTF. The CDR3 DNA follows: TGTGCCAGCAACACCCCCCGGACCGGGACAGCGATGTATGGCTACACCTTC.

This clonotype has only a few counts. The genes are TRBV7-2 and TRBJ1-1, with D maybe TRBD1 (6 bases). Germline CDR1 and CDR2: SGHTA and FQGNSA. Between the trimmed V and J ends, which lost 7 bases and 0 bases, there was a span of 12 bases. This CDR3 comprises 14 residues. CDR3 loop: CASMKRGLNTEAFF. CDR3 bases: TGTGCCAGCATGAAAAGGGGGTTGAACACTGAAGCTTTCTTT. Variable domain in full (rest from reference TRBV7-2 and TRBJ1-1): GAGVSQSPSNKVTEKGKDVELRCDPISGHTALYWYRQSLGQGLEFLIYFQGNSAPDKSGLPSDRFSAERTGGSVSTLTIQRTQQEDSAVYLCASMKRGLNTEAFFGQGTRLTVV.

This clonotype was picked up many times. This chain links TRBV6-5 with TRBJ1-1; 9 bases line up with TRBD1. The CDR3 spans 11 residues. V dropped 5 bases and J dropped 14; count of bases not matched to a gene: 6. CDR1 and CDR2 from the germline V gene are MNHEY and SVGAGI. The CDR3 nucleotides read TGTGCCAGCAGTCAGGGACAGGGACGCTTCTTT. Translated, it gives CASSQGQGRFF.

The rearrangement uses TRBV10-3 and TRBJ1-4, with 8 bases lining up with TRBD1. Looked up from germline, CDR1 is ENHRY and CDR2 is SYGVKD. The trim removed 5 bases at V and 7 bases at J, leaving 12 bases unmatched. This CDR3 is built from 16 residues. The CDR3 protein is CAISSQTGEASEKLFF. CDR3 coding DNA: TGTGCCATCAGTTCCCAGACAGGGGAGGCCAGTGAAAAACTGTTTTTT.

This clonotype came up a few times. V usage is TRBV4-3 and J usage is TRBJ1-6, with D unclear. The length of the CDR3 is 14 residues. V was shortened by 0 bases and J by 13 bases, with 13 bases between the two germline ends. Germline CDR1 LGHNA, CDR2 YSLEER. The CDR3 loop reads CASSQETAGVPLHF. The CDR3 DNA follows: TGCGCCAGCAGCCAAGAGACGGCCGGGGTGCCCCTCCACTTT.

There are many counts of this clonotype. The rearrangement links TRBV19 to TRBJ1-5; 7 nucleotides line up with TRBD1. CDR1 is LNHDA, CDR2 SQIVND, per germline (reference sequence). Germline trimming cut 1 base from V and 3 bases from J; bases unmatched to any gene: 12. CDR3 length: 18 residues. This chain's CDR3 is CASSIGRTGRYANQPQHF. The CDR3 DNA follows: TGTGCCAGTAGTATAGGTAGGACAGGACGCTATGCCAATCAGCCCCAGCATTTT.

This clonotype has ten or more counts. The rearrangement joins TRBV14 to TRBJ1-2; D gene uncertain. V lost 2 bases to trimming and J lost 5 bases, with 6 bases between them. This CDR3 has 12 amino acids. CDR1 SGHDN and CDR2 FVKESK come from the germline V gene. CDR3 DNA: TGTGCCAGCAGCCAATCTCCATATGGCTACACCTTC. Its translation is CASSQSPYGYTF.

This clonotype has more than one count but fewer than ten. The chain uses TRBV7-9 and TRBJ2-2; TRBD2 aligns across 14 bases. This CDR3 has 19 residues. Germline V gene sequence: CDR1 SEHNR, CDR2 FQNEAQ (reference sequence). V was pared by 5 bases and J by 5 bases, with 13 bases of the junction left unmatched. CDR3 residues: CASSRMGLAGVSSTGELFF. The CDR3 coding sequence is TGTGCCAGCAGCCGCATGGGACTAGCGGGAGTTTCGTCGACCGGGGAGCTGTTTTTT.

This rearrangement joins TRBV6-5 to TRBJ1-2, with 7 positions matching TRBD1. Germline V gene lookup returns CDR1 MNHEY and CDR2 SVGAGI. The CDR3 spans 15 residues. Unmatched junction bases numbered 6, after V lost 5 bases and J lost 0 bases. The CDR3 loop reads CASSRDSLTNYGYTF. Here the CDR3 DNA reads TGTGCCAGCAGTCGGGACAGCCTAACTAACTATGGCTACACCTTC.

This clonotype was seen many times. This chain links TRBV7-2 with TRBJ1-4, with D uncertain. Trimming removed 5 bases at V and 7 bases at J, with 14 bases between. The CDR3 contains 14 residues. The V gene's germline CDR1 is SGHTA and CDR2 FQGNSA. The CDR3 coding sequence is TGTGCCAGCAGCCTATCTCGGGAGGGTGAAAAACTGTTTTTT. Amino acids: CASSLSREGEKLFF.

This clonotype showed up just a few times. This chain connects TRBV4-2 to TRBJ1-2; 11 bases fit TRBD1. With 5 bases clipped from V and 8 bases from J, the junction kept 13 bases outside the gene matches. Germline values: CDR1 LGHNA, CDR2 YNFKEQ. CDR3 length equals 16 residues. CDR3 sequence: CASSLIPGQGEGGYTF. CDR3 DNA: TGTGCCAGCAGCTTAATTCCGGGACAGGGGGAAGGAGGCTACACCTTC.

The chain employs TRBV28 and TRBJ1-4; no reliable D call. There are 14 residues in the CDR3. Germline V lookup: CDR1 MDHEN, CDR2 SYDVKM. Trimming left V 6 bases short and J 0 bases short, with 8 bases between. CDR3 DNA: TGTGCCAGCAGCACAACTCCAACTAATGAAAAACTGTTTTTT. Amino acids: CASSTTPTNEKLFF.

In DNA form, the CDR3 reads TGTGCCAGCACCGCCGGGGGAGTGAACACTGAAGCTTTCTTT. It translates to CASTAGGVNTEAFF. The V and J genes are TRBV28 and TRBJ1-1; a possible D gene is TRBD1 (5 bases). The CDR3 runs 14 residues. V gave up 7 bases and J gave up 0 bases, with 12 bases separating them. The germline V gene encodes CDR1 MDHEN and CDR2 SYDVKM.

This clonotype was observed at least ten times. The J gene is TRBJ1-1, the V gene TRBV4-1; 8 bases are a match to TRBD1. CDR3 length: 13 residues. From germline, CDR1 is MGHRA and CDR2 YSYEKL. The ends lost 4 bases at V and 10 bases at J; junction bases unmatched: 8. The CDR3: CASSPPGQGGAFF. CDR3 coding DNA: TGCGCCAGCAGCCCCCCAGGACAGGGTGGAGCTTTCTTT.

Comment on this clonotype: An end of the junction differs from the germline gene, which may be a read error. The gene calls are TRBV7-9 and TRBJ1-2, with 7 nucleotides matching TRBD1. CDR1 is SEHNR, CDR2 FQNEAQ, per germline (reference sequence). The CDR3 spans 18 residues. The DNA of the CDR3 is TGCGCCAGCAGCCACTCGGGTACAGGGGCACGGGGGTACTATGGCTACACCTTC. As protein: CASSHSGTGARGYYGYTF.

Details on this clonotype: Since a much larger clone is just one base distant, this may be a read error. This sequence joins TRBV7-2 and TRBJ2-7; a weak D match, TRBD2 (5 bases). Germline V gives CDR1 SGHTA, CDR2 FQGNSA. The CDR3 is 12 residues long. This CDR3 is CASSFVGSERYF. The CDR3 DNA reads TGTGCCAGCAGCTTCGTAGGGAGCGAGCGGTACTTC. Full variable domain (remainder filled in from reference TRBV7-2 and TRBJ2-7): GAGVSQSPSNKVTEKGKDVELRCDPISGHTALYWYRQSLGQGLEFLIYFQGNSAPDKSGLPSDRFSAERTGGSVSTLTIQRTQQEDSAVYLCASSFVGSERYFGPGTRLTVT.

DNA for the CDR3: TGTGCCAGCAGTCCGAGGACAGTGTGGGATGAGCAGTACTTC. This translates into CASSPRTVWDEQYF. The J gene is TRBJ2-7, the V gene TRBV12-3 or TRBV12-4; D is perhaps TRBD1 (6 bases). V was trimmed by 5 bases and J by 7 bases, leaving 18 bases between them. The CDR3 extends over 14 amino acids.

In its sample, this clonotype was seen a few times. The V and J genes are TRBV5-4 and TRBJ2-2; no clear D. Germline V gene sequence: CDR1 SGHNT, CDR2 YYREEE (reference sequence). The CDR3 is 15 amino acids. V was trimmed by 0 bases and J by 5 bases, leaving 11 bases between them. CDR3 residues: CASSLERSVTGELFF. CDR3 nucleotides: TGTGCCAGCAGCTTGGAACGGTCGGTGACCGGGGAGCTGTTTTTT.

CDR3 amino acids: CASSPRGTGLGPQHF. The CDR3 DNA is TGTGCCAGCAGCCCCCGGGGGACAGGGTTAGGCCCCCAGCATTTT. The chain employs TRBV7-9 and TRBJ1-5; 9 bases align to TRBD1. The germline CDR1 and CDR2 sequences are SEHNR and FQNEAQ (reference sequence). V lost 5 bases and J lost 10; bases outside the gene matches: 12. This CDR3 spans 15 amino acids.

The table lists this clonotype with many counts. This chain links TRBV5-1 with TRBJ1-1; D remains unclear. Trimming stripped 0 bases from V and 0 bases from J, with 9 bases between. The CDR3 is 15 amino acids. Germline lookup yields CDR1 SGHRS and CDR2 YFSETQ. The CDR3 sequence is CASSLGGHLNTEAFF. The CDR3 nucleotides are TGCGCCAGCAGCTTGGGCGGGCACCTGAACACTGAAGCTTTCTTT.

At least ten counts were recorded for this clonotype. The V gene is TRBV7-2, the J gene TRBJ2-5; 8 bases align to TRBD2. The V and J ends lost 9 bases and 4 bases, in that order; junction bases with no gene match: 13. Germline V CDR1 and CDR2: SGHTA, FQGNSA. This CDR3 is built from 15 residues. The CDR3 loop reads CASTAGAATLETQYF. In nucleotides, the CDR3 is TGTGCCAGTACAGCGGGGGCAGCCACTCTAGAGACCCAGTACTTC.

This clonotype has at least ten counts. The chain links TRBV2 to TRBJ2-5; a possible D gene is TRBD2 (5 bases). CDR1 and CDR2 (germline): SNHLY, FYNNEI. This CDR3 region has 13 residues. V was cut by 4 bases and J by 5 bases, with 11 bases left in between. This CDR3 is CASSGGSLETQYF. DNA for the CDR3: TGTGCCAGCAGTGGTGGGAGCTTGGAGACCCAGTACTTC.

At least ten counts were recorded for this clonotype. The chain uses TRBV20-1 and TRBJ1-2; D gene uncertain. The ends were cut back, 1 base at V and 9 bases at J, with 15 bases in the middle. CDR3 length: 13 residues. The germline CDR1 and CDR2 sequences are DFQATT and SNEGSKA (reference sequence). CDR3 nucleotide sequence: TGCAGTGCTAGAGGGACCGCTGTTGAACGCTACACCTTC. Residues: CSARGTAVERYTF.

This clonotype was seen many times. The rearrangement joins TRBV20-1 to TRBJ2-5; TRBD1 might be the D (5 bases). Trimming took 3 bases from V and 4 from J, leaving 15 bases between them. The CDR3 sequence is 14 residues long. Per the germline V gene, CDR1 is DFQATT and CDR2 is SNEGSKA (reference sequence). CDR3 protein: CSARRGRAGETQYF. The DNA of the CDR3 is TGCAGTGCTAGGAGAGGCAGGGCAGGAGAGACCCAGTACTTC.

The chain employs TRBV29-1 and TRBJ2-2; TRBD2 agrees at 13 bases. With 6 bases clipped from V and 5 bases from J, the junction kept 0 bases outside the gene matches. Per germline, CDR1 SQVTM and CDR2 ANQGSEA. This CDR3 is built from 13 residues. The CDR3 DNA reads as TGCAGCGTGGGACTAGCGGGGACCGGGGAGCTGTTTTTT. This encodes CSVGLAGTGELFF.

This clonotype was seen at least ten times. This chain joins TRBV7-9 and TRBJ1-1; tentatively, D is TRBD1 (5 bases). CDR1 is SEHNR and CDR2 is FQNEAQ in the germline V gene (reference sequence). CDR3 length: 14 residues. The V gene lost 3 bases and the J gene lost 4 bases, with 12 bases spanning the gap. The CDR3 DNA reads TGTGCCAGCAGCTTCCTTGGGGACGTCACTGAAGCTTTCTTT. This gives the protein CASSFLGDVTEAFF.

In regard to this clonotype: This likely comes from a read error, as the CDR3 has no conserved phenylalanine or tryptophan at its end. The rearrangement links TRBV7-2 to TRBJ1-6; perhaps TRBD1 as D (5 bases). CDR1 is SGHTA, CDR2 FQGNSA, per germline. Trimming pared 2 bases from V and 9 bases from J, leaving 11 bases between. This CDR3 comprises 14 residues. The CDR3 DNA reads TGTGCCAGCAGCTTATGGCAGGGCTCTTCACCCCTCCACCTT. Amino acids: CASSLWQGSSPLHL.